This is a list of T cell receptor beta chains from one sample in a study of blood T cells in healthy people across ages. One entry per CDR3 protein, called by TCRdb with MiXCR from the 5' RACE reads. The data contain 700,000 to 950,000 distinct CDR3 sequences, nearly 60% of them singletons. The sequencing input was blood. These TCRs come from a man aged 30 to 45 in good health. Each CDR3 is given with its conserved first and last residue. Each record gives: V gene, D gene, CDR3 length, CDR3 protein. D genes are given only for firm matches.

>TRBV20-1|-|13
CSATGTQAYEQYF
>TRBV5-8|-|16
CASSLGSDLGTDTQYF
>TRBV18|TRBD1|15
CASCTGTGGTGELFF
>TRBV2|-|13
CASRKNRTSGYTF
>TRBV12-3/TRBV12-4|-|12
CASSQGGDTQYF
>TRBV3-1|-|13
CASSQDLGAEAFF
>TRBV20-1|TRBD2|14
CSASTGTGGETQYF
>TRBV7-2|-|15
CASSLERSRGNEQYF
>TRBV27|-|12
CASSFVGDEQFF
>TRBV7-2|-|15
CASSLQGPTYNEQFF
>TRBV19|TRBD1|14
CASRPWDRNEKLFF
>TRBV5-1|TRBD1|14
CASSPRQGNYGYTF
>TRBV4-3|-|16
CASSQELAVRENEQFF
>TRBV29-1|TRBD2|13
CSVRTSGNYEQYF
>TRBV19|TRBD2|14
CASSMTSGQETQYF
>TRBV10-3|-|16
CAIRPANVSGANVLTF
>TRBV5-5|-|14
CASSWAAGRYEQYF
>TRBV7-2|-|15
CASSLDPGPGEKLFF
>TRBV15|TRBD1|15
CATSTRTGINSPLHF
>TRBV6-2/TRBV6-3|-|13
CASLFAGTYEQYF
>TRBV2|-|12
CASNGPEGGLYF
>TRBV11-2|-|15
CASSPAGRAMGIQYF
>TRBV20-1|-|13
CSARDIQVYGYTF
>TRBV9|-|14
CASSVVAGINEQFF
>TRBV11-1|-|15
CASSRRAGTTDTQYF
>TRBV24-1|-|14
CATSEGAGANVLTF
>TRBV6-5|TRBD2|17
CASSYSMKREFSDEQFF
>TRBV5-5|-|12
CASSLFGAEQYF
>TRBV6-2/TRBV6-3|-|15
CASSLNREEGQPQHF
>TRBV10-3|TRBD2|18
CAISRGPGLAGDSYEQYF
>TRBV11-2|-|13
CASSLKDSGEQYF
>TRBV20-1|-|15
CSARDRDLGIDEQFF
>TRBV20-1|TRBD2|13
CSVWLADNNEQFF
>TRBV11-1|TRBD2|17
CASSSPPLAERTDTQYF
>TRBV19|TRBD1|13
CASRSTGELGYTF
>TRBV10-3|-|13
CAISERDPATQYF
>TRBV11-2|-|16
CASSSWTSLDYNEQFF
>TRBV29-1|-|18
CSVEVIKLAPESKNIQYF
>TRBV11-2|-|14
CASSLTTEPEKLFF
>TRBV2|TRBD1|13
CASTTSGTGGYTF
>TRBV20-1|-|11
CSTNGEETQYF